Each of the 15 T cell receptor beta chains below was sequenced from the same sample in a study of T-cell memory formation after mild COVID-19. TCRdb recomputed calls from the 5' RACE reads with MiXCR, one row per CDR3 protein. The sample holds roughly 610,000 distinct CDR3 sequences; 17% are singletons and the top ten take about 7.4%. The sequencing sample was made of PBMCs or a T cell subset sorted from them (not recorded which). Every receptor here comes from an adult woman who had mild COVID-19 (a few samples of this study predate the infection). Cell type and time point are not known.

There are a few counts of this clonotype. The V and J genes are TRBV4-3 and TRBJ2-7, with 8 bases that match TRBD1. After removal of 1 base from V and 6 bases from J, the junction contained 8 bases not matched to a gene. Germline V lookup: CDR1 LGHNA, CDR2 YSLEER. This CDR3 has 15 residues. In DNA, the CDR3 is TGCGCCAGCAGCCAAGTCGGAGACAGGGGACGCGAGCAGTACTTC. It yields the protein CASSQVGDRGREQYF.

The chain links TRBV29-1 to TRBJ2-3, with D possibly TRBD2 on 6 matching bases. Looked up from germline, CDR1 is SQVTM and CDR2 is ANQGSEA. This CDR3 is 13 amino acids long. With 4 bases removed from V and 4 bases from J, the gap between germline ends came to 12 bases. CDR3 in amino acids: CSVVPGAADTQYF. The DNA of the CDR3 is TGCAGCGTTGTCCCGGGAGCTGCAGATACGCAGTATTTT.

The chain joins TRBV5-1 to TRBJ1-4, with D tentatively TRBD1 (6 bases). The CDR3 has 15 amino acids. V was pared by 4 bases and J by 5 bases, with 15 bases between. CDR1 SGHRS and CDR2 YFSETQ come from the germline V gene. CDR3 bases: TGCGCCAGCAGCATCCAACAGGGCGGGAATGAAAAACTGTTTTTT. Amino acid sequence: CASSIQQGGNEKLFF.

The chain couples TRBV7-9 to TRBJ2-7; 8 positions agree with TRBD1. The V and J ends lost 4 bases and 4 bases, in that order; junction bases with no gene match: 6. The germline CDR1 and CDR2 sequences are SEHNR and FQNEAQ (reference sequence). CDR3 size: 14 residues. The CDR3 is CASSYSTGGYEQYF. The CDR3 DNA is TGTGCCAGCAGCTACTCTACAGGGGGGTACGAGCAGTACTTC.

This clonotype was seen repeatedly, ten times or more. CDR3 sequence (DNA): TGTGCCAGCAGCTTAGCAGGGAGGGGTGATACGCAGTATTTT. It specifies CASSLAGRGDTQYF. The rearrangement joins TRBV11-2 to TRBJ2-3; 7 bases match TRBD2. Germline CDR1 and CDR2: SGHAT and FQNNGV. The CDR3 runs to 14 residues. V trimming: 1 base; J trimming: 6 bases; junction bases outside the gene matches: 4. Filled out from reference TRBV11-2 and TRBJ2-3, the complete variable domain reads EAGVAQSPRYKIIEKRQSVAFWCNPISGHATLYWYQQILGQGPKLLIQFQNNGVVDDSQLPKDRFSAERLKGVDSTLKIQPAKLEDSAVYLCASSLAGRGDTQYFGPGTRLTVL.

This clonotype was seen only a few times. The chain uses TRBV20-1 and TRBJ2-3; either TRBD1 or TRBD2 may fit D (5 bases each). Germline loops: CDR1 DFQATT, CDR2 SNEGSKA (reference sequence). There are 12 residues in the CDR3. V was clipped by 5 bases and J by 3 bases, with 9 bases between them. This CDR3 reads CSAGTSTDTQYF. As DNA, the CDR3 is TGCAGTGCTGGGACGTCGACAGATACGCAGTATTTT.

In its sample, this clonotype was seen a few times. The chain carries TRBV7-2 and TRBJ2-7; D possibly corresponds to TRBD1 (5 bases). V lost 3 bases, J lost 6 bases, and 12 bases lay in between. The germline gives CDR1 SGHTA, CDR2 FQGNSA. This CDR3 is built from 13 residues. CDR3 coding DNA: TGTGCCAGCAGCTTGGGGCCCCGCTTCGAGCAGTACTTC. Translation: CASSLGPRFEQYF.

This clonotype occurred a few times. The J gene is TRBJ2-4, the V gene TRBV5-5; 8 bases fit TRBD1. With V trimmed by 0 bases and J by 8 bases, 7 bases remained unmatched. The CDR3 loop spans 15 amino acids. Germline V gives CDR1 SGHKS, CDR2 YYEKEE (reference sequence). CDR3 loop: CASSLGWDRRDIQYF. Here the CDR3 DNA reads TGTGCCAGCAGCTTGGGATGGGACAGGAGGGACATTCAGTACTTC.

There are many counts of this clonotype. The chain has TRBV27 and TRBJ1-6, with 7 positions matching TRBD1. The germline gives CDR1 MNHEY, CDR2 SMNVEV (reference sequence). The CDR3 is 15 residues long. The J segment lost 9 bases and the V segment lost 5 bases, leaving 10 bases of the junction unmatched. CDR3 sequence: CASSPADRVASPLHF. CDR3 bases: TGTGCCAGCAGTCCTGCAGACAGGGTCGCTTCACCCCTCCACTTT.

This clonotype has only a few counts. The rearrangement links TRBV5-1 to TRBJ1-2; 8 nucleotides line up with TRBD1. The junction had 4 bases not matched to a gene; V was cut back by 4 bases and J by 2 bases. The CDR3 contains 14 residues. Germline V gene data show CDR1 as SGHRS and CDR2 as YFSETQ. CDR3 coding DNA: TGCGCCAGCAGCCACGGACAGGGCAACTATGGCTACACCTTC. It yields the protein CASSHGQGNYGYTF. Drawing the rest from reference TRBV5-1 and TRBJ1-2, the complete variable domain is KAGVTQTPRYLIKTRGQQVTLSCSPISGHRSVSWYQQTPGQGLQFLFEYFSETQRNKGNFPGRFSGRQFSNSRSEMNVSTLELGDSALYLCASSHGQGNYGYTFGSGTRLTVV.

Only a few counts were recorded for this clonotype. The genes are TRBV3-1 and TRBJ1-3; D is uncertain. In germline, CDR1 is LGHDT, CDR2 YNNKEL (reference sequence). V lost 5 bases and J 2 bases, leaving 13 bases between the germline ends. CDR3 length: 15 residues. The CDR3 DNA is TGTGCCAGCAGCTTTGACATATCCACTGGAAACACCATATATTTT. This encodes CASSFDISTGNTIYF. Complete variable domain (other parts from reference TRBV3-1 and TRBJ1-3): DTAVSQTPKYLVTQMGNDKSIKCEQNLGHDTMYWYKQDSKKFLKIMFSYNNKELIINETVPNRFSPKSPDKAHLNLHINSLELGDSAVYFCASSFDISTGNTIYFGEGSWLTVV.

This clonotype has only a few counts. The V call is TRBV7-3, the J call TRBJ2-3; 11 positions match TRBD2. This CDR3 has 16 amino acids. Trimming took 5 bases from V and 2 from J; bases not matched to a gene: 6. CDR1 is SGHTA, CDR2 FQGTGA, per germline. In DNA form, the CDR3 reads TGTGCCAGCAGCGCACTAGCGGGGGCCCTCACAGATACGCAGTATTTT. Protein product: CASSALAGALTDTQYF.

The J gene is TRBJ2-3, the V gene TRBV7-9, with 8 bases identical to TRBD2. Germline loops: CDR1 SEHNR, CDR2 FQNEAQ (reference sequence). The CDR3 has 15 amino acids. Trimming cost V 4 bases and J 2 bases; bases outside gene matches: 5. CDR3 region: CASSYSGKLTDTQYF. The CDR3 DNA sequence: TGTGCCAGCAGCTATAGCGGGAAACTCACAGATACGCAGTATTTT. Full variable domain (remainder filled in from reference TRBV7-9 and TRBJ2-3): DTGVSQNPRHKITKRGQNVTFRCDPISEHNRLYWYRQTLGQGPEFLTYFQNEAQLEKSRLLSDRFSAERPKGSFSTLEIQRTEQGDSAMYLCASSYSGKLTDTQYFGPGTRLTVL.

There are a few counts of this clonotype. The rearrangement links TRBV7-9 to TRBJ2-2, with 7 bases lining up with TRBD1. Germline V gene sequence: CDR1 SEHNR, CDR2 FQNEAQ (reference sequence). This CDR3 spans 18 amino acids. J gave up 6 bases and V 5 bases, and 18 bases lay outside the gene matches. The CDR3 spells CASSQGVTSDPRAGELFF. CDR3 bases: TGTGCCAGCAGCCAGGGGGTAACCTCGGATCCGCGCGCCGGGGAGCTGTTTTTT.

This clonotype was seen a few times. The chain uses TRBV10-3 and TRBJ2-5; D might be TRBD2 (5 bases). Germline loops: CDR1 ENHRY, CDR2 SYGVKD. Trimming took 4 bases from V and 5 from J, leaving 23 bases between them. The CDR3 is 17 amino acids. CDR3 sequence: CAISGSGSRAGGETQYF. The CDR3 DNA reads as TGTGCCATCAGTGGATCAGGTTCGAGGGCGGGCGGGGAGACCCAGTACTTC.